These 30 T cell receptor beta chains came from one sample sequenced in a study of brain T cells in children with intractable seizures (dated by TCRdb to the early 2020s). The method was the immunoSEQ multiplex PCR assay. TCRdb provides this immuneACCESS table in a form limited to in-frame rearrangements. Some clones are lacking; in checked studies, under half of them reflect an unresolved V gene, and why the rest are absent is not known. A total of hundreds of thousands of clones appear in this sample, over 90% of them only once. The ten largest clones represent 5.5% to 6% of the sample. Sample time point, as interpreted from the label and publication: blood from clinic visit 5 months post-surgery; TSC patient then seizure free. The sample was peripheral blood, taken more than 4 months after surgery. These receptors came from a boy younger than two with tuberous sclerosis and intractable seizures.

This chain uses TRBV15 with TRBJ1-5, with 8 bases identical to TRBD1. Trimming took 4 bases from V and 7 from J; bases not matched to a gene: 9. Germline assignment: CDR1 LNHNV and CDR2 YYDKDF (reference sequence). The CDR3 covers 15 residues. The CDR3 spells CATSTPGTGGQPQHF. The CDR3 region has the DNA TGTGCCACCAGCACCCCCGGGACAGGAGGGCAGCCCCAGCATTTT.

The gene calls are TRBV7-8 and TRBJ2-2, with D tentatively TRBD1 or TRBD2 (5 bases each). V was trimmed by 7 bases and J by 1 base, leaving 16 bases between them. CDR3 length equals 16 residues. Germline-derived CDR1 and CDR2 are SGHVS and FQNEAQ. CDR3 bases: TGTGCCAGCACCAACCTGGGACCCTTGAACACCGGGGAGCTGTTTTTT. Translating gives CASTNLGPLNTGELFF. Drawing the rest from reference TRBV7-8 and TRBJ2-2, the complete variable domain is GAGVSQSPRYKVAKRGQDVALRCDPISGHVSLFWYQQALGQGPEFLTYFQNEAQLDKSGLPSDRFFAERPEGSVSTLKIQRTQQEDSAVYLCASTNLGPLNTGELFFGEGSRLTVL.

The genes are TRBV19 and TRBJ2-1; a weak D match, TRBD1 (5 bases). Trimming removed 3 bases from V and 2 bases from J, with 14 bases in between. This CDR3 spans 16 amino acids. Germline CDR1 reads LNHDA; CDR2 reads SQIVND (reference sequence). The chain's CDR3 is CASSMLSETAYNEQFF. DNA of the CDR3: TGTGCCAGTAGTATGCTGTCCGAGACAGCCTACAATGAGCAGTTCTTC. The full variable domain, rest sourced from reference TRBV19 and TRBJ2-1, is DGGITQSPKYLFRKEGQNVTLSCEQNLNHDAMYWYRQDPGQGLRLIYYSQIVNDFQKGDIAEGYSVSREKKESFPLTVTSAQKNPTAFYLCASSMLSETAYNEQFFGPGTRLTVL.

Only one count was recorded for this clone. This chain joins TRBV19 and TRBJ1-2; D remains unclear. The CDR3 contains 14 residues. Germline V gene data show CDR1 as LNHDA and CDR2 as SQIVND (reference sequence). V lost 1 base to trimming and J lost 5 bases, with 11 bases between them. CDR3 in DNA: TGTGCCAGTAGTATAGTAAAGGGCTCGTATGGCTACACCTTC. As protein: CASSIVKGSYGYTF.

The chain has TRBV11-3 and TRBJ1-1, with 10 bases identical to TRBD1. J was trimmed by 1 base and V by 5 bases; bases with no gene match: 10. The CDR3 runs to 17 residues. The germline V gene has CDR1 SGHNT and CDR2 YENEEA. CDR3: CASSHGQGGARNTEAFF. The CDR3 DNA is TGTGCCAGCAGCCACGGACAGGGGGGAGCCAGGAACACTGAAGCTTTCTTT.

The chain combines TRBV5-1 with TRBJ2-1, with 13 bases matching TRBD2. This CDR3 spans 17 amino acids. The J segment lost 8 bases and the V segment lost 5 bases, leaving 13 bases of the junction unmatched. Germline loops: CDR1 SGHRS, CDR2 YFSETQ. CDR3 bases: TGCGCCAGCAGAACCCTCCAAACTAGCGGGGGGGGTCATGAGCAGTTCTTC. This gives the protein CASRTLQTSGGGHEQFF.

V and J are TRBV7-9 and TRBJ1-3, with TRBD1 identical over 7 bases. The CDR3 runs 15 residues. After removal of 1 base from V and 3 bases from J, the junction contained 3 bases not matched to a gene. Looked up from germline, CDR1 is SEHNR and CDR2 is FQNEAQ (reference sequence). CDR3 coding DNA: TGTGCCAGCAGCTTAGAGGGGGCTCGTGGAAACACCATATATTTT. Amino acid sequence: CASSLEGARGNTIYF.

CDR3 bases: TGTGCCAGTAGTACCGGTGTAGCGAACTACACCTTC. Protein sequence: CASSTGVANYTF. The rearrangement uses TRBV19 and TRBJ1-2; D is unresolved. The V end was cut by 4 bases, the J end by 10 bases, with 13 bases between. The CDR3 runs 12 residues. Germline assignment: CDR1 LNHDA and CDR2 SQIVND (reference sequence).

This chain links TRBV6-5 with TRBJ2-5; D remains ambiguous. CDR3 size: 13 residues. In germline, CDR1 is MNHEY, CDR2 SVGAGI. Trimming stripped 6 bases from V and 4 bases from J, with 12 bases between. The chain's CDR3 is CASRSGWGETQYF. CDR3 bases: TGTGCCAGCAGAAGTGGTTGGGGAGAGACCCAGTACTTC.

V gene TRBV9 combines with J gene TRBJ1-3; no definite D call. This CDR3 has 11 amino acids. Germline CDR1 is SGDLS and CDR2 is YYNGEE. Trimming shortened V by 3 bases and J by 3 bases, and 1 base separated the two germline ends. The CDR3 here is CASSDGNTIYF. CDR3 DNA: TGTGCCAGCAGCGATGGAAACACCATATATTTT.

The chain is built from TRBV6-5 and TRBJ1-3, with 7 positions matching TRBD1. The germline V gene has CDR1 MNHEY and CDR2 SVGAGI. Trimming at V came to 6 bases and at J to 5 bases, leaving 7 bases not matched to a gene. CDR3 length: 14 residues. The CDR3 sequence is CASRPTGYRNTIYF. As DNA, the CDR3 is TGTGCCAGCAGACCGACAGGGTACAGAAACACCATATATTTT.

As regards this clone: One end of the junction varies from germline; a read error may be responsible. The chain joins TRBV7-7 to TRBJ2-1; 11 bases are shared with TRBD2. Per germline, CDR1 SSHAT and CDR2 FNYEAQ (reference sequence). The CDR3 sequence is 15 residues long. CDR3 nucleotide sequence: TGTGCTAGCAGCTCGTTAGCGGGGGGGAAAAATGAGCAGTTCTTC. This encodes CASSSLAGGKNEQFF.

This sequence joins TRBV19 and TRBJ2-3; 8 bases match TRBD2. The CDR3 sequence is 14 residues long. The germline CDR1 and CDR2 sequences are LNHDA and SQIVND (reference sequence). Trimming removed 9 bases from V and 2 bases from J; junction bases left unmatched: 7. CDR3 loop: CASRSGTPTDTQYF. CDR3 DNA sequence: TGTGCCAGCCGTAGCGGGACCCCCACAGATACGCAGTATTTT.

This sequence joins TRBV7-9 and TRBJ2-7; 10 bases map to TRBD1. From germline, CDR1 is SEHNR and CDR2 FQNEAQ (reference sequence). The CDR3 sequence is 16 residues long. After removal of 5 bases from V and 5 bases from J, the junction contained 12 bases not matched to a gene. The CDR3 sequence is CASSPGPGQGINEQYF. The CDR3 DNA is TGTGCCAGCAGCCCTGGTCCGGGACAGGGGATCAACGAGCAGTACTTC.

The rearrangement joins TRBV29-1 to TRBJ2-2; no clear D. V was pared by 3 bases and J by 1 base, with 0 bases between. The CDR3 runs to 11 residues. Germline CDR1 is SQVTM and CDR2 is ANQGSEA. The CDR3 region is CSVENTGELFF. Written as DNA, the CDR3 is TGCAGCGTTGAGAACACCGGGGAGCTGTTTTTT.

The chain combines TRBV2 with TRBJ1-3; D is uncertain. V was pared by 8 bases and J by 0 bases, with 17 bases between. CDR1 is SNHLY and CDR2 is FYNNEI in the germline V gene. This CDR3 has 16 amino acids. This CDR3 is CASCNPRTGSGNTIYF. For the CDR3, the DNA is TGTGCCAGCTGTAATCCACGGACGGGCTCTGGAAACACCATATATTTT.

The CDR3 here is CATSRERERTDTQYF. DNA for the CDR3: TGTGCCACCAGCAGAGAGCGGGAGCGCACAGATACGCAGTATTTT. The J gene is TRBJ2-3, the V gene TRBV15, with 7 bases fitting TRBD2. Trimming at V came to 0 bases and at J to 1 base, leaving 1 base not matched to a gene. The germline gives CDR1 LNHNV, CDR2 YYDKDF (reference sequence). The CDR3 totals 15 residues.

The chain has TRBV6-5 and TRBJ1-3, with D tentatively TRBD1 (5 bases). Per germline, CDR1 MNHEY and CDR2 SVGAGI. This CDR3 has 15 amino acids. Trimming pared 0 bases from V and 4 bases from J, leaving 10 bases between. The CDR3 region has the DNA TGTGCCAGCAGTTACTCGACGGGGGACGGAAACACCATATATTTT. This codes for CASSYSTGDGNTIYF.

The CDR3 sequence: CASSIGSGVRSSWGYTF. The CDR3, as DNA: TGTGCCAGTAGTATAGGATCTGGGGTGCGTAGCTCTTGGGGCTACACCTTC. The chain couples TRBV19 to TRBJ1-2; D is ambiguous. The CDR3 contains 17 residues. The V gene's germline CDR1 is LNHDA and CDR2 SQIVND (reference sequence). Trimming stripped 1 base from V and 8 bases from J, with 23 bases between.

The chain carries TRBV30 and TRBJ2-3; 13 positions match TRBD2. Unmatched junction bases numbered 3, after V lost 2 bases and J lost 4 bases. The CDR3 extends over 15 amino acids. Looked up from germline, CDR1 is GTSNPN and CDR2 is SVGIG (reference sequence). CDR3 sequence: CAWSSTSGGADTQYF. The DNA of the CDR3 is TGTGCCTGGAGTTCCACTAGCGGGGGGGCAGATACGCAGTATTTT.

The chain recombines TRBV11-2 with TRBJ1-2; 8 positions agree with TRBD1. J gave up 4 bases and V 3 bases, and 4 bases lay outside the gene matches. CDR1 SGHAT and CDR2 FQNNGV come from the germline V gene. The CDR3 contains 14 residues. Written as DNA, the CDR3 is TGTGCCAGCAGCTTTGGACAGGGTGGCTATGGCTACACCTTC. Its translation is CASSFGQGGYGYTF.

The J gene is TRBJ2-5, the V gene TRBV4-1; unclear D gene. This CDR3 comprises 15 residues. The germline V and J ends were trimmed by 4 bases and 3 bases, with 15 bases remaining between them. Germline loops: CDR1 MGHRA, CDR2 YSYEKL. CDR3 region: CASSPSKSVKETQYF. In nucleotides, the CDR3 is TGCGCCAGCAGCCCATCAAAGTCCGTGAAAGAGACCCAGTACTTC.

The chain recombines TRBV30 with TRBJ1-3, with D possibly TRBD1 on 6 matching bases. This CDR3 comprises 13 residues. CDR1 GTSNPN and CDR2 SVGIG come from the germline V gene (reference sequence). V was clipped by 4 bases and J by 4 bases, with 11 bases between them. CDR3 nucleotide sequence: TGTGCCTGGATAACAGGGACGGGAAACACCATATATTTT. Protein sequence: CAWITGTGNTIYF.

This chain connects TRBV19 to TRBJ1-1, with unresolved D. The CDR3 consists of 14 residues. Trimming pared 4 bases from V and 1 base from J, leaving 10 bases between. CDR1 and CDR2 (germline): LNHDA, SQIVND (reference sequence). The CDR3 protein is CASSRQEGNTEAFF. CDR3 in DNA: TGTGCCAGTAGTAGGCAGGAGGGGAACACTGAAGCTTTCTTT.

The chain uses TRBV2 and TRBJ1-3; D gene uncertain. This CDR3 is 14 amino acids long. CDR1 SNHLY and CDR2 FYNNEI come from the germline V gene. Trimming left V 4 bases short and J 2 bases short, with 9 bases between. CDR3 nucleotides: TGTGCCAGCAGTGGGGCAGCGCCTGGAAACACCATATATTTT. Translated, it gives CASSGAAPGNTIYF.

V is TRBV11-3 and J is TRBJ2-3; TRBD1 aligns across 11 bases. The CDR3 contains 17 residues. Germline V gene lookup returns CDR1 SGHNT and CDR2 YENEEA. V lost 5 bases to trimming and J lost 4 bases; unmatched junction nucleotides: 11. The CDR3 nucleotides read TGTGCCAGCAGCCGACGGCGACCGGGACAGGGGGCAGATACGCAGTATTTT. This sequence encodes CASSRRRPGQGADTQYF.

The V and J genes are TRBV6-5 and TRBJ2-5, with D tentatively TRBD1 (5 bases). Germline CDR1 is MNHEY and CDR2 is SVGAGI. V was shortened by 4 bases and J by 2 bases, with 14 bases between the two germline ends. This CDR3 is built from 15 residues. The CDR3 bases are TGTGCCAGCAGTTCCCCGCTAGGGGTTCAAGAGACCCAGTACTTC. It specifies CASSSPLGVQETQYF.

The chain carries TRBV6-1 and TRBJ2-7; TRBD2 matches 10 bases. After removal of 2 bases from V and 1 base from J, the junction contained 5 bases not matched to a gene. This CDR3 comprises 16 residues. CDR1 is MNHNS, CDR2 SASEGT, per germline. CDR3 DNA: TGTGCCAGCAGTGAATGGGAACTAGCGGGATCCTACGAGCAGTACTTC. It codes for CASSEWELAGSYEQYF.

This chain joins TRBV10-1 and TRBJ1-6; 7 nucleotides line up with TRBD1. The CDR3 runs to 20 residues. Germline trimming cut 4 bases from V and 0 bases from J; bases unmatched to any gene: 15. The germline V gene encodes CDR1 WNHNN and CDR2 SYGVQD (reference sequence). This CDR3 is CASSGDRETLISSYNSPLHF. The CDR3 region has the DNA TGCGCCAGCAGTGGCGACAGGGAGACTCTTATAAGCTCCTATAATTCACCCCTCCACTTT.

The V call is TRBV2, the J call TRBJ2-4; D uncertain. Looked up from germline, CDR1 is SNHLY and CDR2 is FYNNEI. The CDR3 is made up of 12 amino acids. The germline V and J ends were trimmed by 7 bases and 7 bases, with 11 bases remaining between them. Here the CDR3 reads CASTGTENIQYF. The CDR3 nucleotides read TGTGCCAGCACAGGTACGGAGAACATTCAGTACTTC.